These 5 T cell receptor beta chains were all obtained from the same sample, sequenced in a study of blood T cell repertoires in COVID-19. The protocol was immunoSEQ multiplex PCR, while the TCRdb copy is restricted to in-frame clones and leaves out a portion. This sample has 200,000 or so clones, with around 90% found just once. Input material: PBMCs or T cells enriched from blood (not recorded which). Receptor source: a woman aged 25 to 39 who had been exposed to COVID-19.

The CDR3 bases are TGTGCCAGCAGGGCTGTCGCTGATACGCAGTATTTT. It yields the protein CASRAVADTQYF. The rearrangement links TRBV6-5 to TRBJ2-3; D not certain. The CDR3 sequence is 12 residues long. Trimming cost V 6 bases and J 6 bases, with 10 bases left between them. Germline assignment: CDR1 MNHEY and CDR2 SVGAGI.

The CDR3 loop is CASSQTGTGLYGYTF. CDR3 bases: TGTGCCAGCAGCCAGACCGGGACAGGGTTGTATGGCTACACCTTC. V and J are TRBV3-1 (or the pseudogene TRBV3-2) and TRBJ1-2; 9 nucleotides match TRBD1. The V and J ends lost 3 bases and 5 bases, in that order; junction bases with no gene match: 7. Germline V lookup: CDR1 LGHDT, CDR2 YNNKEL (reference sequence). This CDR3 has 15 residues.

This chain uses TRBV29-1 with TRBJ1-1, with D tentatively TRBD1 (5 bases). Germline CDR1 SQVTM, CDR2 ANQGSEA. V was pared by 7 bases and J by 3 bases, with 15 bases between. This CDR3 is 13 amino acids long. CDR3 in amino acids: CSARNAGHTEAFF. CDR3 in DNA: TGCAGCGCACGCAATGCGGGGCACACTGAAGCTTTCTTT.

V gene TRBV5-1 combines with J gene TRBJ2-5; 8 positions match TRBD1. Germline V gives CDR1 SGHRS, CDR2 YFSETQ. The CDR3 is made up of 16 amino acids. V trimming: 3 bases; J trimming: 5 bases; junction bases outside the gene matches: 12. Here the CDR3 DNA reads TGCGCCAGCAGCTCGGGGAGGACAGGGTATGTGGAGACCCAGTACTTC. As protein: CASSSGRTGYVETQYF.

There are a few counts of this clone. The rearrangement uses TRBV28 and TRBJ1-2; TRBD1 matches at 7 bases. The V gene's germline CDR1 is MDHEN and CDR2 SYDVKM. V gave up 5 bases and J gave up 3 bases; unmatched junction bases: 9. This CDR3 is 15 amino acids long. The CDR3 here is CASSKGQLKHYGYTF. The CDR3, as DNA: TGTGCCAGCAGTAAGGGACAGCTTAAACACTATGGCTACACCTTC.